This T cell receptor (beta chain) was documented in a study of prognosis after radiotherapy for stage I lung cancer. Study-wide context: Between April 2018 and 2019, patients with stage I non-small cell lung cancer were enrolled.

This CDR3 has 14 residues. V shed 0 bases, J shed 4 bases, and the junction held 1 base outside the gene matches. Germline V CDR1 and CDR2: MNHEY, SVGAGI. This clonotype was seen many times. Two-round multiplex PCR, the amplification method, yielded TCR beta CDR3 from genomic DNA. Primers specific to each TRBV and TRBJ gene were used in first-round PCR. TCRdb re-analysed the multiplex PCR reads in MiXCR, keeping a single row per CDR3 protein. The sample holds around 14,000 distinct CDR3 sequences; roughly 30% are singletons and the top ten take roughly 12%. Sequencing used PBMCs, obtained before or after stereotactic body radiation therapy (not recorded which). The sequence was obtained from a donor of 50 years or more with non-small cell lung cancer. The V and J genes are TRBV6-5 and TRBJ1-2; the match to TRBD1 covers 8 bases. CDR3 sequence: CASSYSDRGYGYTF. Here the CDR3 DNA reads TGTGCCAGCAGTTACTCTGACAGGGGCTATGGCTACACCTTC.